A single sample is the source of the 10 T cell receptor beta chains below, sequenced in a study of cytomegalovirus exposure and HLA in healthy donors. Use of 60 Vbeta and 13 Jbeta primers characterized the PCR. The protocol was immunoSEQ multiplex PCR, while the TCRdb copy is restricted to in-frame clones and leaves out a portion. The sample includes 85,000 to 130,000 clones, roughly 9.1% of them seen just once. The sample taken for sequencing was PBMCs. These receptors were collected from a man between 35 and 55 years old in good health and CMV-seropositive.

The CDR3 sequence is CASSLLGGQGSDTQYF. The CDR3 bases are TGTGCCAGCAGCTTATTGGGCGGACAAGGTAGTGATACGCAGTATTTT. The rearrangement links TRBV7-2 to TRBJ2-3, with a weak D call TRBD1 (5 bases). Germline V CDR1 and CDR2: SGHTA, FQGNSA. Trimming pared 2 bases from V and 6 bases from J, leaving 18 bases between. The CDR3 has 16 amino acids.

This clone has just a few counts. The chain is built from TRBV6-1 and TRBJ1-4, with 7 positions matching TRBD1. Germline values: CDR1 MNHNS, CDR2 SASEGT. The CDR3 has 12 amino acids. J lost 5 bases, V lost 10 bases, and 4 bases had no gene match. This CDR3 reads CATSQGNEKLFF. The CDR3 nucleotides read TGTGCCACCTCACAGGGGAATGAAAAACTGTTTTTT.

The rearrangement links TRBV4-3 to TRBJ2-7, with 9 bases identical to TRBD1. The J segment lost 4 bases and the V segment lost 3 bases, leaving 4 bases of the junction unmatched. CDR1 and CDR2 (germline): LGHNA, YSLEER. This CDR3 is 14 amino acids long. The DNA of the CDR3 is TGCGCCAGCAGCCAGGGACAGGGTTCGTACGAGCAGTACTTC. It specifies CASSQGQGSYEQYF.

V usage is TRBV6-5 and J usage is TRBJ2-2, with D perhaps matching TRBD2 (5 bases). From germline, CDR1 is MNHEY and CDR2 SVGAGI. Between the trimmed V and J ends, which lost 3 bases and 6 bases, there was a span of 17 bases. CDR3 size: 16 residues. This chain's CDR3 is CASSYRGKDWAGELFF. The CDR3 coding sequence is TGTGCCAGCAGTTATCGGGGAAAGGACTGGGCCGGGGAGCTGTTTTTT.

The V call is TRBV2, the J call TRBJ2-5, with D possibly being TRBD1 (6 bases). Germline CDR1 reads SNHLY; CDR2 reads FYNNEI. V dropped 2 bases and J dropped 3 bases, with 13 bases sitting between them. This CDR3 has 15 residues. In nucleotides, the CDR3 is TGTGCCAGCAGTGAATTCGCAGGGGCCGAAGAGACCCAGTACTTC. This gives the protein CASSEFAGAEETQYF.

This clone has a handful of counts. CDR3 sequence reads: CASSSRTGEATGELFF. The CDR3 DNA follows: TGCGCCAGCAGCAGCCGCACAGGGGAGGCCACCGGGGAGCTGTTTTTT. The chain links TRBV5-1 to TRBJ2-2; perhaps TRBD1 as D (7 bases). CDR3 length equals 16 residues. CDR1 SGHRS and CDR2 YFSETQ come from the germline V gene. Trimming left V 4 bases short and J 4 bases short, with 17 bases between.

This clone was seen repeatedly, ten times or more. This sequence joins TRBV5-8 and TRBJ1-5; D call uncertain. CDR3 length: 13 amino acids. Germline CDR1 reads SGHTS; CDR2 reads YDEGEE. Deletions cut 3 bases from V and 0 bases from J, with 4 bases between. The CDR3 coding sequence is TGTGCCAGCAGCTCTTATAGCAATCAGCCCCAGCATTTT. It specifies CASSSYSNQPQHF.

V usage is TRBV4-1 and J usage is TRBJ2-1; 12 bases align to TRBD2. CDR3 length: 18 amino acids. Germline loops: CDR1 MGHRA, CDR2 YSYEKL. V gave up 5 bases and J gave up 0 bases; unmatched junction bases: 8. The chain's CDR3 is CASSSLAGGPRSYNEQFF. Here the CDR3 DNA reads TGCGCCAGCAGCTCCCTAGCGGGAGGGCCCCGCTCCTACAATGAGCAGTTCTTC.

This clone has only a few counts. This sequence joins TRBV5-1 and TRBJ2-3; D not resolved. Germline assignment: CDR1 SGHRS and CDR2 YFSETQ. The CDR3 covers 14 residues. Trimming removed 3 bases at V and 0 bases at J, with 8 bases between. CDR3 nucleotide sequence: TGCGCCAGCAGCTCTCGTACTAGCACAGATACGCAGTATTTT. It translates to CASSSRTSTDTQYF.

This sequence joins TRBV10-3 and TRBJ2-2, with TRBD1 matching over 8 bases. CDR1 is ENHRY, CDR2 SYGVKD, per germline. After removal of 0 bases from V and 6 bases from J, the junction contained 15 bases not matched to a gene. The CDR3 is made up of 19 amino acids. The CDR3 sequence: CAISESPGGGFKGAGELFF. The CDR3 DNA follows: TGTGCCATCAGTGAGTCCCCAGGGGGCGGATTCAAGGGCGCCGGGGAGCTGTTTTTT.